A selection of T cell receptor beta chains follows, all from one sample in a study of blood T cell repertoires in COVID-19. Profiled with immunoSEQ multiplex PCR; TCRdb holds only in-frame clones, not every one. The sample records 220,000 or so clones, 82% being singletons. Sequenced: peripheral blood. These receptors came from a woman older than 75 with COVID-19, enrolled during active disease. CDR3s include the opening cysteine and the closing phenylalanine or tryptophan. The D gene is left open where the match is weak. The size of a clone is reported for some rows only, either as once, few or many, or as a class for expanded clones.

d_call	clone_size	v_call	j_call	cdr3_aa	cdr3_nt
.	.	TRBV11-2	TRBJ2-7	CASSLDPSGGGEQYF	TGTGCCAGCAGCTTAGATCCTTCGGGGGGCGGCGAGCAGTACTTC
TRBD1	.	TRBV7-2	TRBJ1-1	CASSLPGQRLNTEAFF	TGTGCCAGCAGCTTACCGGGACAGCGATTGAACACTGAAGCTTTCTTT
.	once	TRBV6-4	TRBJ2-1	CASSAGTTYNEQFF	TGTGCCAGCAGTGCGGGAACTACCTACAATGAGCAGTTCTTC
TRBD1	.	TRBV5-5	TRBJ2-5	CASSYRGETQYF	TGTGCCAGCAGCTACAGGGGAGAGACCCAGTACTTC
TRBD2	.	TRBV19	TRBJ2-3	CASRNSAGGPDTQYF	TGTGCCAGTAGGAATTCAGCGGGAGGGCCGGATACGCAGTATTTT
TRBD1	.	TRBV5-1	TRBJ2-5	CASSPGQIGETQYF	TGCGCCAGCAGTCCGGGACAGATAGGGGAGACCCAGTACTTC
.	.	TRBV5-1	TRBJ2-7	CASSLEGEFLYDEQYF	TGCGCCAGCAGCTTGGAAGGGGAATTTTTGTATGACGAGCAGTACTTC
.	.	TRBV20-1	TRBJ1-1	CSAWPEAFF	TGCAGTGCGTGGCCTGAAGCTTTCTTT
.	.	TRBV5-1	TRBJ2-7	CASSLTGLSYEQYF	TGCGCCAGCAGCTTGACAGGGCTGTCCTACGAGCAGTACTTC
.	.	TRBV7-8	TRBJ1-3	CASSLGPTGGNTIYF	TGTGCCAGCAGCTTGGGACCCACAGGGGGAAACACCATATATTTT
TRBD1	.	TRBV30	TRBJ2-6	CAWTRDRVNVLTF	TGTGCCTGGACCCGGGACAGGGTCAACGTCCTGACTTTC
.	.	TRBV7-9	TRBJ2-3	CASSLGETLTDTQYF	TGTGCCAGCAGCTTAGGGGAGACACTTACAGATACGCAGTATTTT
TRBD2	.	TRBV3-1/TRBV3-2	TRBJ2-3	CASSQLSGLAGEVTDTQYF	TGTGCCAGCAGCCAACTTTCCGGACTAGCGGGAGAGGTCACAGATACGCAGTATTTT
TRBD1	once	TRBV7-9	TRBJ1-3	CASSLGQGAGDTIYF	TGTGCCAGCAGCTTAGGGCAGGGGGCAGGAGACACCATATATTTT
TRBD1	once	TRBV18	TRBJ2-1	CASLPGQGIDEQFF	TGTGCCAGCTTGCCGGGACAGGGAATTGATGAGCAGTTCTTC
TRBD1	.	TRBV6-1	TRBJ1-4	CASSDRGKGVF	TGTGCCAGCAGTGACAGGGGGAAAGGTGTTTTT
TRBD2	once	TRBV14	TRBJ2-1	CASSQDQSGGPRNEQFF	TGTGCCAGCAGCCAAGATCAAAGCGGGGGGCCGCGCAATGAGCAGTTCTTC
.	.	TRBV10-3	TRBJ2-3	CASSARGDTQYF	TGTGCCAGCTCAGCAAGGGGAGATACGCAGTATTTT
TRBD2	.	TRBV29-1	TRBJ2-5	CSVVAGGSSQYF	TGCAGCGTTGTAGCGGGGGGTTCTTCCCAGTACTTC
TRBD2	.	TRBV9	TRBJ2-4	CASSPGTSGTTGNIQYF	TGTGCCAGCAGCCCCGGGACTAGCGGGACAACAGGCAACATTCAGTACTTC
.	.	TRBV19	TRBJ1-1	CASSIEGGTEAFF	TGTGCCAGTAGTATAGAGGGCGGGACTGAAGCTTTCTTT
.	.	TRBV2	TRBJ1-5	CASSGSYRQPQHF	TGTGCCAGCAGTGGGAGTTATCGGCAGCCCCAGCATTTT
.	.	TRBV6-2/TRBV6-3	TRBJ2-5	CASSPSGLFQETQYF	TGTGCCAGCAGCCCATCTGGACTATTCCAAGAGACCCAGTACTTC
.	.	TRBV3-1/TRBV3-2	TRBJ1-5	CASSLQDTNQPQHF	TGTGCCAGCAGCCTACAGGATACCAATCAGCCCCAGCATTTT
TRBD1	.	TRBV2	TRBJ2-2	CASSLGQGGNTGELFF	TGTGCCAGCAGTCTCGGACAGGGAGGGAACACCGGGGAGCTGTTTTTT
TRBD1	.	TRBV5-1	TRBJ1-2	CASRKGTGDGGYGYTF	TGCGCCAGCAGGAAAGGGACAGGCGATGGGGGCTATGGCTACACCTTC
TRBD2	.	TRBV19	TRBJ2-7	CASKTSPGSYEQYF	TGTGCCTCCAAGACTAGCCCCGGCTCCTACGAGCAGTACTTC
.	.	TRBV3-1/TRBV3-2	TRBJ1-2	CASSQQGIYGYTF	TGTGCCAGCAGCCAGCAGGGGATCTATGGCTACACCTTC
.	.	TRBV11-2	TRBJ2-1	CASSPYAMRQFF	TGTGCCAGCAGCCCTTATGCAATGAGGCAGTTCTTC
TRBD1	.	TRBV5-1	TRBJ1-1	CASSLAETGVGTEAFF	TGCGCCAGCAGCTTGGCGGAGACAGGGGTCGGGACTGAAGCTTTCTTT
TRBD1	.	TRBV2	TRBJ2-2	CASSGQAATGELFF	TGTGCCAGCTCCGGACAGGCGGCTACCGGGGAGCTGTTTTTT
.	.	TRBV7-2	TRBJ2-7	CASSSQGYGEQYF	TGTGCCAGCAGCTCCCAGGGATACGGCGAGCAGTACTTC
.	.	TRBV5-1	TRBJ2-7	CASSLDGGSSYEQYF	TGCGCCAGCAGCTTGGATGGGGGGTCCTCCTACGAGCAGTACTTC
.	.	TRBV7-2	TRBJ1-1	CASRDGTSNTEAFF	TGTGCCAGCAGGGATGGGACATCGAACACTGAAGCTTTCTTT
.	.	TRBV12-3/TRBV12-4	TRBJ1-1	CASSRDIYTEAFF	TGTGCCAGCAGCCGCGACATCTACACTGAAGCTTTCTTT
.	.	TRBV29-1	TRBJ1-1	CSVVSGPVNTEAFF	TGCAGCGTTGTTAGTGGGCCGGTGAACACTGAAGCTTTCTTT
TRBD1	.	TRBV5-6	TRBJ1-5	CASSWRGRGNQPQHF	TGTGCCAGCAGCTGGAGGGGGCGCGGCAATCAGCCCCAGCATTTT
TRBD1	.	TRBV10-3	TRBJ1-2	CAISETGDGGYTF	TGTGCCATCAGTGAAACAGGGGACGGGGGCTACACCTTC
.	.	TRBV3-1/TRBV3-2	TRBJ2-1	CASSQATRANEQFF	TGTGCCAGCAGCCAGGCCACTAGAGCCAATGAGCAGTTCTTC
.	.	TRBV5-1	TRBJ1-6	CASNPLGSSSSPLHF	TGCGCCAGCAACCCCCTCGGGTCGTCCAGCTCACCCCTCCACTTT
.	.	TRBV2	TRBJ1-6	CASRPQDSPLHF	TGTGCCAGCAGGCCGCAGGATTCACCCCTCCACTTT
.	few	TRBV25-1	TRBJ1-6	CASRTAELINSPLHF	TGTGCCAGCCGGACAGCGGAGCTGATCAATTCACCCCTCCACTTT
TRBD2	.	TRBV3-1/TRBV3-2	TRBJ2-7	CASSFYRGGRLEQYF	TGTGCCAGCAGCTTCTATCGGGGGGGGCGGCTCGAGCAGTACTTC
TRBD1	once	TRBV7-8	TRBJ1-2	CASSFRGGYTF	TGTGCCAGCAGCTTCAGGGGGGGCTACACCTTC
TRBD1	.	TRBV18	TRBJ1-1	CASSVQGVNTEAFF	TGTGCCAGCTCAGTTCAGGGGGTGAACACTGAAGCTTTCTTT
.	.	TRBV18	TRBJ2-5	CASSPQQGTTQETQYF	TGTGCCAGCTCACCCCAGCAGGGCACCACTCAAGAGACCCAGTACTTC
.	once	TRBV5-1	TRBJ1-5	CASSLDGYQPQHF	TGCGCCAGCAGCTTGGACGGGTATCAGCCCCAGCATTTT
.	.	TRBV5-8	TRBJ1-6	CASSFRTQLNNSPLHF	TGTGCCAGCAGCTTTCGGACTCAGCTAAATAATTCACCCCTCCACTTT
TRBD1	.	TRBV7-3	TRBJ2-1	CASSLSGTGSYNEQFF	TGTGCCAGCAGCCTTTCCGGGACAGGTTCCTACAATGAGCAGTTCTTC
.	.	TRBV25-1	TRBJ2-5	CASSELAGQQETQYF	TGTGCCAGCAGTGAATTGGCGGGACAGCAAGAGACCCAGTACTTC
.	.	TRBV18	TRBJ1-1	CASSPPSRKNTEAFF	TGTGCCAGCTCGCCCCCTAGTCGTAAGAACACTGAAGCTTTCTTT
TRBD2	.	TRBV5-6	TRBJ2-6	CASSKLAGAGANVLTF	TGTGCCAGCAGCAAACTAGCGGGGGCTGGGGCCAACGTCCTGACTTTC
TRBD1	once	TRBV28	TRBJ2-1	CASRPTGVSYNEQFF	TGTGCCAGCAGACCGACAGGGGTCAGCTACAATGAGCAGTTCTTC
TRBD1	few	TRBV3-1/TRBV3-2	TRBJ1-2	CASSQDRNRGFYGYTF	TGTGCCAGCAGCCAAGATAGGAACAGGGGATTCTATGGCTACACCTTC
.	.	TRBV5-5	TRBJ2-7	CASSLQGSSYEQYF	TGTGCCAGCAGCTTGCAGGGGTCCTCCTACGAGCAGTACTTC
TRBD2	.	TRBV7-9	TRBJ2-7	CASSFVTSGSTEQYF	TGTGCCAGCAGCTTTGTGACTAGCGGGAGTACCGAGCAGTACTTC
TRBD1	once	TRBV23-1	TRBJ1-2	CASTHEDRTTLYGYTF	TGCGCCAGCACTCACGAGGACAGGACAACTCTCTATGGCTACACCTTC
.	.	TRBV6-6	TRBJ1-6	CASSYSGLTNSPLHF	TGTGCCAGCAGTTACTCCGGTCTAACCAATTCACCCCTCCACTTT
.	.	TRBV12-3/TRBV12-4	TRBJ1-2	CASSLGALHGYTF	TGTGCCAGCAGTTTAGGGGCCCTTCACGGCTACACCTTC